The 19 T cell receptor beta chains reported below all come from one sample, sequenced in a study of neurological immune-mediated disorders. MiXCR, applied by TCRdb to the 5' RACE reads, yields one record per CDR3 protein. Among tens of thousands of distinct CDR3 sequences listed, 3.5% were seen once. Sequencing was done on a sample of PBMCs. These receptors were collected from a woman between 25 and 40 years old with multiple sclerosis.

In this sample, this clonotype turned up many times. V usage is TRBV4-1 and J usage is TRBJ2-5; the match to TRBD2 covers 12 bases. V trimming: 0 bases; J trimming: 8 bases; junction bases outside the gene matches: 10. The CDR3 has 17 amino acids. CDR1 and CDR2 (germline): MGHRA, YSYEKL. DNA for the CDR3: TGCGCCAGCAGCCAAGAGCCGGGGCTAGCGGGGGGGCGTACCCAGTACTTC. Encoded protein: CASSQEPGLAGGRTQYF.

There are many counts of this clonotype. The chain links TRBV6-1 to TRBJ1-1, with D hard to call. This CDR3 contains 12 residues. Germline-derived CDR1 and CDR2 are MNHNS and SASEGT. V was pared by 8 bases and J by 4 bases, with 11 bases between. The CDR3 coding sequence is TGTGCCAGCGCTAGGGAAGGCACTGAAGCTTTCTTT. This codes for CASAREGTEAFF.

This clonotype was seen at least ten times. For the CDR3, the DNA is TGCAGCGTTGGGTCTAGCGGCGCCAATGAGCAGTTCTTC. As protein: CSVGSSGANEQFF. J is TRBJ2-1 and V is TRBV29-1; 7 nucleotides match TRBD2. Germline-derived CDR1 and CDR2 are SQVTM and ANQGSEA. The V segment lost 4 bases and the J segment 6 bases; nucleotides outside the gene matches: 6. The CDR3 contains 13 residues.

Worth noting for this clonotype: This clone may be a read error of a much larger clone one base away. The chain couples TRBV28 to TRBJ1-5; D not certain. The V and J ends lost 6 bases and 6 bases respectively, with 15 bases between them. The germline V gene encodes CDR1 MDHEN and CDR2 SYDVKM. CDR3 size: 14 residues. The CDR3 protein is CASSQMKGGQPQHF. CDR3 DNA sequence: TGTGCCAGCAGCCAAATGAAGGGAGGTCAGCCCCAGCATTTT.

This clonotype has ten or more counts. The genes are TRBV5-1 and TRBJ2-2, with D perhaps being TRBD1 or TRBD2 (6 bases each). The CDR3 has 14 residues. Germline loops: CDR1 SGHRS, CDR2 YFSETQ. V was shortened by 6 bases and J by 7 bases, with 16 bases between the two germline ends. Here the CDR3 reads CASNTGRRDGELFF. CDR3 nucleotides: TGCGCCAGCAACACAGGGAGGAGAGACGGGGAGCTGTTTTTT.

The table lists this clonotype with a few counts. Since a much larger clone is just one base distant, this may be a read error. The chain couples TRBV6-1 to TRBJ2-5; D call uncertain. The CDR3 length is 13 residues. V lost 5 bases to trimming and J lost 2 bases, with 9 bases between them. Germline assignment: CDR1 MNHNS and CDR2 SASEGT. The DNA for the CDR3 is TGTGCCAGCAGTTTGGGAAAGCAAGAGACCCAGTACTTC. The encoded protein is CASSLGKQETQYF.

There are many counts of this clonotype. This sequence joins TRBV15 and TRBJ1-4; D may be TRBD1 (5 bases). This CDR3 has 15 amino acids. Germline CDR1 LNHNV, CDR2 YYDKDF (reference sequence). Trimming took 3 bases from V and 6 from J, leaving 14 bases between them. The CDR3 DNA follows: TGTGCCACCAGCAGGCTGGAGGGGTTGGATGAAAAACTGTTTTTT. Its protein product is CATSRLEGLDEKLFF.

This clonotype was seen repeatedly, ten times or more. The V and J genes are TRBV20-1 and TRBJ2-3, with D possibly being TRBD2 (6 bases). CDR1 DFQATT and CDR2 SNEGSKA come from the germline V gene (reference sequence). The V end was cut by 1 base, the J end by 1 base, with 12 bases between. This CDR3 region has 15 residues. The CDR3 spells CSARAFPSGTDTQYF. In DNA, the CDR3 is TGCAGTGCTAGAGCCTTCCCTAGCGGCACAGATACGCAGTATTTT.

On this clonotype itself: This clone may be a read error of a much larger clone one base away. The CDR3 coding sequence is TGTGCCAGCAAGTTGGGCATTGGGCAAGCTGAAGCTTTCTTT. Its translation is CASKLGIGQAEAFF. V and J are TRBV7-8 and TRBJ1-1; D is unresolved. Germline-derived CDR1 and CDR2 are SGHVS and FQNEAQ. The length of the CDR3 is 14 residues. Trimming took off 7 bases at V and 6 bases at J, with 18 bases between the two ends.

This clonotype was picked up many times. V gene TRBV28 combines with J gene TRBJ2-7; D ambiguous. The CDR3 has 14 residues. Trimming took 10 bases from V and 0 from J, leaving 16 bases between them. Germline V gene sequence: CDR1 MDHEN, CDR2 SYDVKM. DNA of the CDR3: TGTGCCACCTATACGACACGTAGCTCCTACGAGCAGTACTTC. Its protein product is CATYTTRSSYEQYF.

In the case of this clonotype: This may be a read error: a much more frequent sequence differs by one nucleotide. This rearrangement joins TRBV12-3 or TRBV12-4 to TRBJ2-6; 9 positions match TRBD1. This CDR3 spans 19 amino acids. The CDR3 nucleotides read TGTGCCATCAGTTCCTTCGGGACAGGGAAGCTCTCTGGGGCCAACGTCCTGACTTTC. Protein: CAISSFGTGKLSGANVLTF.

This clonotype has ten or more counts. The DNA of the CDR3 is TGTGCCAGCAGTTTTGTGGGCCTTACCTACGAGCAGTACTTC. This translates into CASSFVGLTYEQYF. V usage is TRBV12-3 or TRBV12-4 and J usage is TRBJ2-7; D ambiguous. Trimming took 3 bases from V and 2 from J, leaving 11 bases between them. The CDR3 extends over 14 amino acids.

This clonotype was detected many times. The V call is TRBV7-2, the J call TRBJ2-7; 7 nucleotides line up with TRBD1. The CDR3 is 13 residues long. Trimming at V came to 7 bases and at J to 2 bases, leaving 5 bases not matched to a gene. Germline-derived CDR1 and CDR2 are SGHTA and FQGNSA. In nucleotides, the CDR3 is TGTGCCAGCAACACGGGACAGCCCTACGAGCAGTACTTC. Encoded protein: CASNTGQPYEQYF.

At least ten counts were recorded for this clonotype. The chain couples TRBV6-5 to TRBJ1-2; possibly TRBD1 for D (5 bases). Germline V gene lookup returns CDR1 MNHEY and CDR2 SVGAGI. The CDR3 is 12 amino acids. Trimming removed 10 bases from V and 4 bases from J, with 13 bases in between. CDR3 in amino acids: CAMTPDSYGYTF. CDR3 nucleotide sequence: TGTGCCATGACGCCCGACAGCTATGGCTACACCTTC.

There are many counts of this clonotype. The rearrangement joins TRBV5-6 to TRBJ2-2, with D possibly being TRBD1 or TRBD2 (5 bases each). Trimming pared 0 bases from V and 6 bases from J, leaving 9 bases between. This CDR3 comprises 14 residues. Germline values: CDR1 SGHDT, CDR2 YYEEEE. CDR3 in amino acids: CASSLVGRAGELFF. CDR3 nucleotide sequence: TGTGCCAGCAGCTTGGTGGGGCGGGCCGGGGAGCTGTTTTTT.

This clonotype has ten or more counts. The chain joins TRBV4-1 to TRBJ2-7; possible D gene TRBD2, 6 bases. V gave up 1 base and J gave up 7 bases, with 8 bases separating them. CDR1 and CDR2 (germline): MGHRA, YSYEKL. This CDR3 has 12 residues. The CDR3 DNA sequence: TGCGCCAGCAGCCAAGCGGGGGAAGAGCAGTACTTC. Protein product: CASSQAGEEQYF.

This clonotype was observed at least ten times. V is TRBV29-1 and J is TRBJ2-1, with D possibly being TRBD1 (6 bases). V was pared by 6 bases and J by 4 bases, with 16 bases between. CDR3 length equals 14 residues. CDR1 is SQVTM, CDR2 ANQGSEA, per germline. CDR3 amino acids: CSVFRGTRYNEQFF. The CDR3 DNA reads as TGCAGCGTCTTTAGGGGGACCCGATACAATGAGCAGTTCTTC.

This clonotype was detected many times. CDR3 in DNA: TGCAGTGCCCTTACCGGGACTATGAGGTACAATGAGCAGTTCTTC. Its protein is CSALTGTMRYNEQFF. The rearrangement uses TRBV20-1 and TRBJ2-1, with 7 bases identical to TRBD2. V was clipped by 6 bases and J by 4 bases; unmatched bases: 12. Per germline, CDR1 DFQATT and CDR2 SNEGSKA (reference sequence). The CDR3 contains 15 residues.

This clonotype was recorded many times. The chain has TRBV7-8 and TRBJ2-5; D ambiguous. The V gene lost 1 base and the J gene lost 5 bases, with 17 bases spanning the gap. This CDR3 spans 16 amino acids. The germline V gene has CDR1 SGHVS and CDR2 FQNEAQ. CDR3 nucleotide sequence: TGTGCCAGCAGCTTAGTTGGAGACCATCCTAGGGAGACCCAGTACTTC. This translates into CASSLVGDHPRETQYF.